The clone carrying this T cell receptor (beta chain) was recorded a few times. The antigen is not known. TCRdb independently ran MiXCR on the 5' RACE reads; one entry per CDR3 protein. The table records approximately 540,000 distinct CDR3 sequences, about 12% of them present only once. These data originate in a study of CD8 T cells in ankylosing spondylitis. Overall study findings and caveats: Disease-linked clones were reportedly significantly enriched in matched ankylosing spondylitis synovial fluid. Among TCR beta sequences, a motif of several highly homologous variants appeared characteristic of ankylosing spondylitis blood.

Trimming stripped 6 bases from V and 6 bases from J, with 7 bases between. The CDR3 is made up of 11 amino acids. Germline lookup yields CDR1 MNHEY and CDR2 SVGEGT. The source is a male donor with ankylosing spondylitis. The rearrangement links TRBV6-2 or TRBV6-3 to TRBJ2-3, with D perhaps matching TRBD1 (5 bases). Sequencing input: blood, either unsorted or a sorted T cell fraction (not recorded which). The CDR3 sequence: CASRRQDTQYF. As DNA, the CDR3 is TGTGCCAGCAGACGACAGGATACGCAGTATTTT.